The entry below describes one T cell receptor beta chain. The table lists this clonotype with many counts. Its cognate antigen has yet to be identified. No base-level quality is on record; no much larger clone is a single base apart. Library method: RACE. Instrument used: NextSeq 500. During library preparation, unique molecular identifiers were attached to individual cDNA molecules so that TCRs could be counted in a quantitative, reproducible way. Per the original workflow: Samples had a median of about 90,000 TCRs, with a range from roughly 23,224 to 700,000. The Decombinator software suite was used to annotate the V, J and CDR3 of the TCR reads. For the PS versus PT1 abundance plots, all samples were subsampled to the same number of TCRs (28,000). Expanded TCRs were defined as absent before sensitization and observed at least eight times at the 2-week time point. Clones were called with MiXCR by TCRdb after fastp trimmed the public reads at Q25, and only in-frame beta chains were retained. Rows are combined by CDR3 protein, so each entry shows the most common genes and DNA. The V and J calls reflect TCRdb's pipeline rather than the authors' work. Across this sample there are about 77,000 distinct CDR3 sequences, with 8.6% seen only once. About 1.7% of the sample belongs to the ten largest clones.

Per the germline V gene, SGHDN is the CDR1 and FVKESK is the CDR2. V loses 4 bases, J loses 6 bases, and the germline ends lie 9 bases apart. Taken from cysteine to phenylalanine, the CDR3 has 12 residues. The kept DNA is CDR3 alone, 36 bases in frame from the first base. Explained via the paper, the time point label denotes: healthy volunteer bleed at 6 weeks. Total RNA was extracted from unfractionated whole blood that had been collected in Tempus Blood RNA tubes. Five healthy volunteers acted as controls for TCR sequencing and had blood drawn at day 0, 2 weeks and 6 weeks. The sample belongs to a study of human T cells and chemical hapten exposure (dated by TCRdb to the early 2020s). For the wider study: Libraries were combined into a pool for sequencing, and differences in TCR yield between samples came mainly from small differences in library volumes within the pool. The study tracked peripheral blood TCR repertoire changes in vivo during primary and secondary sensitization to the hapten diphenylcyclopropenone (DPC) in alopecia patients. From each blood RNA sample, both TCR alpha and TCR beta chains were sequenced. Overall study results and their limits: DPC sensitization did not change the number of TCRs with a frequency above 1 in 1000, and there was no evidence of changes in global repertoire structure. Repeated subsampling changed both the strength of the expansion versus patch-test correlation and the threshold at which the correlation became significant.

In this chain, TRBV14 is recombined with TRBJ1-1; a tentative D match to TRBD1 spans 5 bases. The sample comprised whole blood. The sequence was collected from a female donor in good health. Some clones in this sample may be carry-over from other donors' samples. The CDR3 in this case is CASSPGTSEAFF. Here is the DNA: TGTGCCAGCAGCCCTGGGACTTCTGAAGCTTTCTTT.